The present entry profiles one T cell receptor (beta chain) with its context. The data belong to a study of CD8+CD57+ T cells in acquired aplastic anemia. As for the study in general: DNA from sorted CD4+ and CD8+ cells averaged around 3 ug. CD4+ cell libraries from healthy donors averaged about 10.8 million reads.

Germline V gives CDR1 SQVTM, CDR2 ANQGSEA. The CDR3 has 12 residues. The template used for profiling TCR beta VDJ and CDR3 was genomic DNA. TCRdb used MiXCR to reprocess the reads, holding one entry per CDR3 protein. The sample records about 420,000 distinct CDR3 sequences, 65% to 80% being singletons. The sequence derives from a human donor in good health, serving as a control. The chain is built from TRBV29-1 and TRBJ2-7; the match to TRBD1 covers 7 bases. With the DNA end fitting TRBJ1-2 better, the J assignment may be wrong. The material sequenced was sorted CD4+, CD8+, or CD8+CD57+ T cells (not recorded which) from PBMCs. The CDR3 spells CSVTTGQHGYTF. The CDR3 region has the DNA TGCAGCGTTACGACAGGGCAACATGGCTACACCTTC.